At least ten counts were recorded for the clone carrying this TCR beta chain. Original handling: Estimated nucleated cell counts came from reference gene primer amplification. The protocol was immunoSEQ multiplex PCR, while the TCRdb copy is restricted to in-frame clones and leaves out a portion. V and J calls and clone size come straight from that table; D and trimming were deduced from the DNA. The sample carries under 300,000 clones, approximately 79% recorded once. The record originates from a study of blood T cell repertoires in COVID-19. The wider study: T cells, B-cell-depleted T cells, or PBMCs supplied cDNA or gDNA.

Material for sequencing was peripheral blood. This sequence was found in a woman aged 40 to 50 with active or convalescent COVID-19.

CDR3: CASSLSGLATDTQYF. CDR3 DNA: TGTGCCAGCAGCTTATCCGGACTAGCAACAGATACGCAGTATTTT. The V call is TRBV7-2, the J call TRBJ2-3, with 8 bases identical to TRBD2. The CDR3 spans 15 residues. The V and J ends lost 2 bases and 3 bases, in that order; junction bases with no gene match: 4. CDR1 and CDR2 from the germline V gene are SGHTA and FQGNSA.